This TCR beta chain was sequenced during a study of cytomegalovirus exposure and HLA in healthy donors. The primer mix had 60 Vbeta and 13 Jbeta primers. Data came from immunoSEQ multiplex PCR; TCRdb stores just in-frame clones and leaves some out. The top ten hold roughly 5% of the sample, which has 60,000 to 85,000 clones, roughly 70% seen once. Findings and caveats of the study: The authors enumerated some 160 TCR beta chains as linked to cytomegalovirus.

Points on this clone: Its antigen is unknown.

Germline V gene data show CDR1 as GTSNPN and CDR2 as SVGIG (reference sequence). V was clipped by 3 bases and J by 4 bases; unmatched bases: 8. CDR3 length: 15 amino acids. The sequenced sample was PBMCs. The chain joins TRBV30 to TRBJ2-1, with 8 bases matching TRBD2. The origin of this receptor is a man aged 55-75 years in good health and CMV-seropositive. The CDR3: CAWRRGEGGYNEQFF. CDR3 in DNA: TGTGCCTGGAGGCGGGGGGAGGGAGGGTACAATGAGCAGTTCTTC.